This paragraph reports one T cell receptor (beta chain). This specimen belongs to a study of blood T cell repertoires in COVID-19. Across the whole study: Acute and convalescent COVID-19 samples came from the United States, Italy and Spain. The cDNA or gDNA used as material had been derived from T cells, B-cell-depleted T cells, or PBMCs.

This CDR3 is 15 amino acids long. Trimming stripped 0 bases from V and 5 bases from J, with 10 bases between. The germline V gene has CDR1 SGHTA and CDR2 FQGNSA. As handled by the study authors: It was from reference gene primer amplification that nucleated cell counts were estimated. Libraries were prepared by immunoSEQ multiplex PCR; TCRdb keeps only in-frame clonotypes and omits some of them. V and J calls and clone size are copied from that table; D and trimming were computed from the DNA. The sample comprises about 32,000 clones, roughly 87% of which are singletons, and about 2% rests with the top ten.

The V gene is TRBV7-2, the J gene TRBJ1-4, with D possibly TRBD1 on 6 matching bases. The sequenced sample was peripheral blood. The receptor was isolated from a man over 45 with active or convalescent COVID-19. This CDR3 reads CASSLAGTPNEKLFF. CDR3 DNA sequence: TGTGCCAGCAGCTTAGCCGGGACACCGAATGAAAAACTGTTTTTT.